These 23 T cell receptor beta chains were all obtained from the same sample, sequenced in a study of blood T cell repertoires in COVID-19. Clones were read by immunoSEQ multiplex PCR, and TCRdb kept only the in-frame ones, dropping some. The sample records roughly 250,000 clones, 82% being singletons. Sequencing input: peripheral blood. The receptors come from an elderly woman with active or convalescent COVID-19.

The CDR3 DNA sequence: TGTGCCAGCAGTGAACGACAGAACACTAACTATGGCTACACCTTC. It yields the protein CASSERQNTNYGYTF. This chain uses TRBV2 with TRBJ1-2; D may be TRBD1 (5 bases). This CDR3 comprises 15 residues. Trimming removed 2 bases from V and 0 bases from J, with 10 bases in between. Germline CDR1 and CDR2: SNHLY and FYNNEI.

V gene TRBV4-2 combines with J gene TRBJ1-4, with TRBD1 as a possible D gene (5 bases). V dropped 1 base and J dropped 8 bases, with 14 bases sitting between them. The CDR3 is made up of 15 amino acids. Germline V gene sequence: CDR1 LGHNA, CDR2 YNFKEQ. The CDR3 reads CASSQVGQGGEKLFF. CDR3 DNA: TGTGCCAGCAGCCAAGTGGGGCAGGGAGGCGAAAAACTGTTTTTT.

The V and J genes are TRBV3-1 (or the pseudogene TRBV3-2) and TRBJ2-7; 7 nucleotides align to TRBD1. The CDR3 has 17 residues. Germline V CDR1 and CDR2: LGHDT, YNNKEL (reference sequence). V lost 0 bases, J lost 4 bases, and 12 bases stayed unmatched. CDR3 in amino acids: CASSQDLVKRQGYEQYF. For the CDR3, the DNA is TGTGCCAGCAGCCAAGATCTTGTGAAGCGACAGGGATACGAGCAGTACTTC.

The sample holds one count of this clone. Distinct nucleotide sequences in the sample also encode this CDR3. The chain employs TRBV5-4 and TRBJ2-7, with 8 bases aligning to TRBD1. J gave up 2 bases and V 8 bases, and 9 bases lay outside the gene matches. There are 14 residues in the CDR3. CDR1 and CDR2 (germline): SGHNT, YYREEE (reference sequence). Here the CDR3 reads CASRPGRGPYEQYF. As DNA, the CDR3 is TGTGCCAGTAGGCCGGGCAGGGGGCCCTACGAGCAGTACTTC.

This clone has more than one count but fewer than ten. This sequence joins TRBV18 and TRBJ1-2; weak D call: TRBD1 (5 bases). Trimming removed 3 bases at V and 8 bases at J, with 13 bases between. This CDR3 has 13 residues. Germline lookup yields CDR1 KGHSH and CDR2 LQKENI. The CDR3 region has the DNA TGTGCCAGCTCACCCGCCAGGGTGGAGGGCTACACCTTC. This encodes CASSPARVEGYTF.

The gene calls are TRBV30 and TRBJ1-1; a possible D gene is TRBD1 (6 bases). Germline CDR1 reads GTSNPN; CDR2 reads SVGIG (reference sequence). V gave up 0 bases and J gave up 3 bases, with 14 bases separating them. The CDR3 runs to 15 residues. DNA of the CDR3: TGTGCCTGGAGTGTACGGATATGGACAGACACTGAAGCTTTCTTT. Its protein product is CAWSVRIWTDTEAFF.

The V call is TRBV11-2, the J call TRBJ1-1; D is perhaps TRBD1 (6 bases). Between the trimmed V and J ends, which lost 3 bases and 0 bases, there was a span of 20 bases. Germline CDR1 SGHAT, CDR2 FQNNGV. This CDR3 comprises 18 residues. Here the CDR3 DNA reads TGTGCCAGCAGCTTTTCCCTAGGACAGCGGCGCATGAACACTGAAGCTTTCTTT. Translating gives CASSFSLGQRRMNTEAFF.

V is TRBV5-1 and J is TRBJ2-5, with 9 bases lining up with TRBD2. The CDR3 spans 14 residues. The V gene end was trimmed by 4 bases and the J gene end by 8 bases; junction bases not matched to a gene: 9. Per the germline V gene, CDR1 is SGHRS and CDR2 is YFSETQ. For the CDR3, the DNA is TGCGCCAGCAGCGGAACTAGCGGGTCGGGAACCCAGTACTTC. Translated: CASSGTSGSGTQYF.

The rearrangement joins TRBV27 to TRBJ2-7; TRBD2 is a possible D gene (6 bases). V was pared by 8 bases and J by 3 bases, with 14 bases between. The CDR3 is made up of 13 amino acids. Germline assignment: CDR1 MNHEY and CDR2 SMNVEV (reference sequence). The CDR3 coding sequence is TGTGCCAGCCGTCCCATCGGGGGCTACGAGCAGTACTTC. It encodes CASRPIGGYEQYF.

The rearrangement uses TRBV2 and TRBJ2-7; D may be TRBD2 (6 bases). CDR1 and CDR2 from the germline V gene are SNHLY and FYNNEI. The CDR3 length is 12 residues. Deletions cut 4 bases from V and 6 bases from J, with 10 bases between. The CDR3 bases are TGTGCCAGCAGTGTTTTGGGGGGCGAGCAGTACTTC. The encoded protein is CASSVLGGEQYF.

The V gene is TRBV24-1, the J gene TRBJ2-1, with 7 bases lining up with TRBD2. With V trimmed by 1 base and J by 4 bases, 3 bases remained unmatched. Germline V CDR1 and CDR2: KGHDR, SFDVKD. This CDR3 region has 15 residues. CDR3 sequence: CATSDFSGEYNEQFF. CDR3 DNA: TGTGCCACCAGTGATTTCAGCGGGGAATACAATGAGCAGTTCTTC.

The rearrangement uses TRBV28 and TRBJ2-3; a weak D match, TRBD2 (7 bases). CDR1 is MDHEN and CDR2 is SYDVKM in the germline V gene. Trimming cost V 1 base and J 2 bases, with 10 bases left between them. The CDR3 is made up of 15 amino acids. CDR3 region: CASSLFGGLTDTQYF. The CDR3 DNA is TGTGCCAGCAGTTTATTCGGGGGGCTCACAGATACGCAGTATTTT.

The J gene is TRBJ1-3, the V gene TRBV6-5; TRBD1 matches 7 bases. The CDR3 runs 15 residues. Germline V gives CDR1 MNHEY, CDR2 SVGAGI. Trimming at V came to 7 bases and at J to 1 base, leaving 7 bases not matched to a gene. CDR3 bases: TGTGCCAGCACCCGGACAGGCTTATCTGGAAACACCATATATTTT. As protein: CASTRTGLSGNTIYF.

The chain employs TRBV2 and TRBJ2-2; D may be TRBD1 (6 bases). V lost 2 bases, J lost 6 bases, and 10 bases lay in between. Germline CDR1 reads SNHLY; CDR2 reads FYNNEI. This CDR3 is 14 amino acids long. The CDR3 protein is CASSEQGRAGELFF. The CDR3 DNA sequence: TGTGCCAGCAGTGAACAGGGGCGGGCCGGGGAGCTGTTTTTT.

The chain links TRBV6-5 to TRBJ2-3; 9 nucleotides align to TRBD1. Germline V CDR1 and CDR2: MNHEY, SVGAGI. The CDR3 is 15 amino acids. After removal of 6 bases from V and 4 bases from J, the junction contained 8 bases not matched to a gene. In DNA, the CDR3 is TGTGCCAGCAGCCCCGGGACAGGGCTGGCAGATACGCAGTATTTT. Encoded protein: CASSPGTGLADTQYF.

The V and J genes are TRBV6-4 and TRBJ1-4; D is perhaps TRBD1 (5 bases). The CDR3 is 16 amino acids. Trimming took off 7 bases at V and 7 bases at J, with 22 bases between the two ends. Germline V gene sequence: CDR1 MRHNA, CDR2 SNTAGT. The CDR3 nucleotides read TGTGCCAGCACCTCGAATTGGGGGGGGGATTGTGAAAAACTGTTTTTT. Its protein is CASTSNWGGDCEKLFF.

The chain combines TRBV19 with TRBJ1-1; D is ambiguous. Germline lookup yields CDR1 LNHDA and CDR2 SQIVND (reference sequence). Trimming took off 2 bases at V and 0 bases at J, with 7 bases between the two ends. CDR3 size: 14 residues. The CDR3 loop reads CASSIRRMNTEAFF. The CDR3 DNA is TGTGCCAGTAGTATAAGGAGGATGAACACTGAAGCTTTCTTT.

J is TRBJ1-5 and V is TRBV24-1; D might be TRBD1 (5 bases). The V end was cut by 3 bases, the J end by 3 bases, with 11 bases between. The length of the CDR3 is 15 residues. Germline V gene lookup returns CDR1 KGHDR and CDR2 SFDVKD. The CDR3 region is CATSDPQANNQPQHF. The CDR3 coding sequence is TGTGCCACCAGTGATCCACAGGCTAACAATCAGCCCCAGCATTTT.

The rearrangement uses TRBV5-1 and TRBJ2-1, with 8 bases that match TRBD1. In germline, CDR1 is SGHRS, CDR2 YFSETQ. The V gene end was trimmed by 1 base and the J gene end by 3 bases; junction bases not matched to a gene: 9. The CDR3 loop spans 17 amino acids. CDR3 in DNA: TGCGCCAGCAGCTTGAGTCAGGGGGCTCCCAACTACAATGAGCAGTTCTTC. The encoded protein is CASSLSQGAPNYNEQFF.

This rearrangement joins TRBV3-1 (or the pseudogene TRBV3-2) to TRBJ2-2, with no clear D. The CDR3 consists of 14 residues. V was cut by 4 bases and J by 7 bases, with 13 bases left in between. The germline V gene has CDR1 LGHDT and CDR2 YNNKEL (reference sequence). Written as DNA, the CDR3 is TGTGCCAGCAGCCCTCAGTGGCGACACGGGGAGCTGTTTTTT. This codes for CASSPQWRHGELFF.

The rearrangement links TRBV28 to TRBJ2-1, with 9 bases lining up with TRBD2. Trimming cost V 5 bases and J 4 bases; bases outside gene matches: 9. Germline CDR1 and CDR2: MDHEN and SYDVKM. This CDR3 spans 16 amino acids. CDR3 sequence: CASSDNRLAVYNEQFF. CDR3 coding DNA: TGTGCCAGCAGTGATAATAGACTAGCGGTGTACAATGAGCAGTTCTTC.

The chain joins TRBV28 to TRBJ1-3; D unclear. CDR1 is MDHEN, CDR2 SYDVKM, per germline. V was shortened by 8 bases and J by 5 bases, with 13 bases between the two germline ends. This CDR3 is built from 13 residues. CDR3 protein: CASHPGTRNTIYF. CDR3 bases: TGTGCCAGCCATCCGGGAACTAGAAACACCATATATTTT. The variable domain in full, with the rest retrieved from reference TRBV28 and TRBJ1-3, is DVKVTQSSRYLVKRTGEKVFLECVQDMDHENMFWYRQDPGLGLRLIYFSYDVKMKEKGDIPEGYSVSREKKERFSLILESASTNQTSMYLCASHPGTRNTIYFGEGSWLTVV.

The V gene is TRBV5-4, the J gene TRBJ2-3, with D maybe TRBD2 (6 bases). Trimming shortened V by 5 bases and J by 5 bases, and 18 bases separated the two germline ends. CDR1 is SGHNT and CDR2 is YYREEE in the germline V gene (reference sequence). This CDR3 spans 15 amino acids. CDR3 nucleotides: TGTGCCAGCAGTTCGACGGGGGAAAGGGGAGATACGCAGTATTTT. It translates to CASSSTGERGDTQYF.